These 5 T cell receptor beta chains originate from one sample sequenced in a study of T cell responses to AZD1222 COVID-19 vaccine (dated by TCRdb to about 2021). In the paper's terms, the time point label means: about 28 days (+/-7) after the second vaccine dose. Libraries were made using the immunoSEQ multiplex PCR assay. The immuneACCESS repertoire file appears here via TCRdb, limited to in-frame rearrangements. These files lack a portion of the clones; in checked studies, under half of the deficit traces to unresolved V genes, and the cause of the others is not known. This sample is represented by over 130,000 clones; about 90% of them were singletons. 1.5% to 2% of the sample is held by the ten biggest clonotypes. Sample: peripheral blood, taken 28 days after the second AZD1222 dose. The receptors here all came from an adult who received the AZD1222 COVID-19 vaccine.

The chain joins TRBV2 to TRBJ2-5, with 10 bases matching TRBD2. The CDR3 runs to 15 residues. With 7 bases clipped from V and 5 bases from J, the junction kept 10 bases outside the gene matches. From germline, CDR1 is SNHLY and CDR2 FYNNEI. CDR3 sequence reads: CASIRSGGGRETQYF. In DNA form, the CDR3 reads TGTGCCAGCATACGGAGCGGGGGGGGTAGGGAGACCCAGTACTTC.

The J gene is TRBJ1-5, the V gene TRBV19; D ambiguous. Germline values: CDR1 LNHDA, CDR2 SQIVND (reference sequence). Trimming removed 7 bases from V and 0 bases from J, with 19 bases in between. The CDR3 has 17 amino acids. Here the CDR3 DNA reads TGTGCCAGTATAACTCAGGTTACCCCCTATAGCAATCAGCCCCAGCATTTT. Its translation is CASITQVTPYSNQPQHF.

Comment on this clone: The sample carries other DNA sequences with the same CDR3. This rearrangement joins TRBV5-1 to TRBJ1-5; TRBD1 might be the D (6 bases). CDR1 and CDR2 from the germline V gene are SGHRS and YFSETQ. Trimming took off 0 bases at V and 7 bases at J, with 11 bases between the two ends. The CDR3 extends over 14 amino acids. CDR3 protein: CASSLVGGGQPQHF. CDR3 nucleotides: TGCGCCAGCAGCTTGGTGGGGGGCGGGCAGCCCCAGCATTTT. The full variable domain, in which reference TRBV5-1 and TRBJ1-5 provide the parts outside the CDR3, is KAGVTQTPRYLIKTRGQQVTLSCSPISGHRSVSWYQQTPGQGLQFLFEYFSETQRNKGNFPGRFSGRQFSNSRSEMNVSTLELGDSALYLCASSLVGGGQPQHFGDGTRLSIL.

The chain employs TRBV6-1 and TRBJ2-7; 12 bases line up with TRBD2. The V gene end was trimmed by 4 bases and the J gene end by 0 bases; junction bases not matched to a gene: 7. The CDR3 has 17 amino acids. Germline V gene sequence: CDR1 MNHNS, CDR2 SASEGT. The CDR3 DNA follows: TGTGCCAGCAGTGTGACTAGCGGGGGAGCCGGCTCCTACGAGCAGTACGTC. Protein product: CASSVTSGGAGSYEQYV.

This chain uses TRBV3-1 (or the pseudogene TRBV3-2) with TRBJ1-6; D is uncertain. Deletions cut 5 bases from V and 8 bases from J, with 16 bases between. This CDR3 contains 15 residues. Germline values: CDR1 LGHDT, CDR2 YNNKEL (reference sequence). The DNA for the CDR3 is TGTGCCAGCAGCGGCGATTTGAGAATCCATTCACCCCTCCACTTT. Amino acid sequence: CASSGDLRIHSPLHF.